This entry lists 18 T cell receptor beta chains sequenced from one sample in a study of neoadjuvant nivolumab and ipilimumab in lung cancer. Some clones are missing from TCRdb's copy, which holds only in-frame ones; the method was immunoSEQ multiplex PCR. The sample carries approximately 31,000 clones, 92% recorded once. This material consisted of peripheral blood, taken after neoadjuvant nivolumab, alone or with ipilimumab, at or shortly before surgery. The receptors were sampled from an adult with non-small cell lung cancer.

CDR3 DNA: TGTGCCAGTAGTCGAGACTATGGCTACACCTTC. Its translation is CASSRDYGYTF. The V and J genes are TRBV19 and TRBJ1-2; D gene unclear. This CDR3 comprises 11 residues. V lost 5 bases and J lost 3, with 4 bases in between. The germline V gene encodes CDR1 LNHDA and CDR2 SQIVND (reference sequence).

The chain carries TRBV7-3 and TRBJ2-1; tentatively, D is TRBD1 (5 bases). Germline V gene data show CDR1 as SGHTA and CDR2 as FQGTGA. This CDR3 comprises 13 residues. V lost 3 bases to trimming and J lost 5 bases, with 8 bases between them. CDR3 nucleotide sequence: TGTGCCAGCAGCTTCTCGACAGACAATGAGCAGTTCTTC. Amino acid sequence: CASSFSTDNEQFF.

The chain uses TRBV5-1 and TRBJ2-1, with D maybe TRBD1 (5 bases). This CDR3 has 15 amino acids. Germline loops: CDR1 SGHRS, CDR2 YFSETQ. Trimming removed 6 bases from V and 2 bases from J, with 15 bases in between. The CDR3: CASTRDSPTYNEQFF. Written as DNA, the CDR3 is TGCGCCAGCACCAGAGACAGTCCAACCTACAATGAGCAGTTCTTC.

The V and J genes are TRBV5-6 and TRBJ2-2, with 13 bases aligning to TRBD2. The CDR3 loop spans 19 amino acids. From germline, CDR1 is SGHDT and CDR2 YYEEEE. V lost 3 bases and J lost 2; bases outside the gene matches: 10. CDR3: CASSSVGTSGTINTGELFF. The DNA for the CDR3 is TGTGCCAGCAGCTCGGTTGGGACTAGCGGGACAATCAACACCGGGGAGCTGTTTTTT.

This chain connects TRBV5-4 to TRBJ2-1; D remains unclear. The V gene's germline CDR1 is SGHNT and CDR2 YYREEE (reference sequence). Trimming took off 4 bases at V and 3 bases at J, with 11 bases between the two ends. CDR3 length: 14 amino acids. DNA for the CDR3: TGTGCCAGCAGCCCGGATAAACACTACAATGAGCAGTTCTTC. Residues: CASSPDKHYNEQFF.

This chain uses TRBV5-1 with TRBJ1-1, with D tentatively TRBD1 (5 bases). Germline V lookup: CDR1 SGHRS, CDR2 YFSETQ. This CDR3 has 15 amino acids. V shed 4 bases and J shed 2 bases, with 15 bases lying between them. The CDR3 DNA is TGCGCCAGCAGCGTATACAGGACCAGCAACACTGAAGCTTTCTTT. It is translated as CASSVYRTSNTEAFF.

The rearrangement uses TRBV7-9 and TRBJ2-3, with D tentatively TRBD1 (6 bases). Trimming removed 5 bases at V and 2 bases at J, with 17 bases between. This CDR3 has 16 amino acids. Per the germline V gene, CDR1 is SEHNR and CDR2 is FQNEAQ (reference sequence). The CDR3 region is CASSRHRDIFTDTQYF. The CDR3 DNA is TGTGCCAGCAGCCGGCACAGGGACATTTTCACAGATACGCAGTATTTT.

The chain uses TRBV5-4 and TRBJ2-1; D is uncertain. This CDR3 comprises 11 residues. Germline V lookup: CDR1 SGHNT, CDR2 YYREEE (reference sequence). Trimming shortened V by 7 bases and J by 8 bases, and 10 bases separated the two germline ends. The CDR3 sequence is CASQRTDEQFF. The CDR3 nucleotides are TGTGCCAGCCAAAGAACGGATGAGCAGTTCTTC.

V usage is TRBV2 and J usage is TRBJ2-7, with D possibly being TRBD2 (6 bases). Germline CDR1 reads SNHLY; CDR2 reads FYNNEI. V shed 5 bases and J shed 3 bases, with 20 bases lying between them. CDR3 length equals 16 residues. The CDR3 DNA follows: TGTGCCAGCAGTACGGGCATGGGAGGCAGCGACTACGAGCAGTACTTC. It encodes CASSTGMGGSDYEQYF.

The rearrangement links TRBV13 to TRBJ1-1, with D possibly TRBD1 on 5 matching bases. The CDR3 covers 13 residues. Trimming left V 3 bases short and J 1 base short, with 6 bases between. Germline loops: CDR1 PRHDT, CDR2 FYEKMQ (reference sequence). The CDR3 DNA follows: TGTGCCAGCAGCTTTCAGGGGAACACTGAAGCTTTCTTT. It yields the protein CASSFQGNTEAFF.

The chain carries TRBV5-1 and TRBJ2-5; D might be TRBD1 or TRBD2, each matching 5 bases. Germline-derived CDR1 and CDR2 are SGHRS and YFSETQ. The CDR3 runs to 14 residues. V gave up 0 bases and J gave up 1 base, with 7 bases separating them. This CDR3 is CASSLGGVQETQYF. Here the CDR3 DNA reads TGCGCCAGCAGCTTGGGAGGGGTCCAAGAGACCCAGTACTTC.

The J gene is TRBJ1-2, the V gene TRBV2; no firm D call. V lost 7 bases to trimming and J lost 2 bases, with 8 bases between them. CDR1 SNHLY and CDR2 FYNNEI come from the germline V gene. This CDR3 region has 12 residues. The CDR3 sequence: CASNRRNYGYTF. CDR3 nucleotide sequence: TGTGCCAGCAATCGGCGGAACTATGGCTACACCTTC.

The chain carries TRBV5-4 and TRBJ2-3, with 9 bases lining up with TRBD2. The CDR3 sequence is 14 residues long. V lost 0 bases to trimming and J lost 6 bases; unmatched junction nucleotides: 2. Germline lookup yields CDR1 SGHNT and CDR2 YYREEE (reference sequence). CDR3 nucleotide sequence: TGTGCCAGCAGCTTGGAACTAGCGGGCGATACGCAGTATTTT. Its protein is CASSLELAGDTQYF.

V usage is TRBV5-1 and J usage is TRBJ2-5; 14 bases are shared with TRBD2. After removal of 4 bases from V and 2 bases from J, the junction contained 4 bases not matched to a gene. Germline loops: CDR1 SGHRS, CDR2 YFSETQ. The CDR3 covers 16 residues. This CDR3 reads CASSEGTSGGQETQYF. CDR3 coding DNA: TGCGCCAGCAGCGAAGGGACTAGCGGGGGTCAAGAGACCCAGTACTTC.

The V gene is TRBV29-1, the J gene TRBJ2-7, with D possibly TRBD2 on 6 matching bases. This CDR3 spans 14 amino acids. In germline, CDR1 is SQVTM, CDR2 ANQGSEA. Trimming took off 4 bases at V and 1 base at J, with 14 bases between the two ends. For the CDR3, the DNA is TGCAGCGTTGGAGGCGGGGCAAATTCCTACGAGCAGTACTTC. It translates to CSVGGGANSYEQYF.

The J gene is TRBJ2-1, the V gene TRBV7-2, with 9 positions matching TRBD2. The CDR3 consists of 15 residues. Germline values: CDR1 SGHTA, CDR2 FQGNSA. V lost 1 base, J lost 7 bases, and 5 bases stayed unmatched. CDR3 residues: CASSLDSGSQNEQFF. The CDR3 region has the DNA TGTGCCAGCAGCTTAGATAGCGGGAGTCAGAATGAGCAGTTCTTC.

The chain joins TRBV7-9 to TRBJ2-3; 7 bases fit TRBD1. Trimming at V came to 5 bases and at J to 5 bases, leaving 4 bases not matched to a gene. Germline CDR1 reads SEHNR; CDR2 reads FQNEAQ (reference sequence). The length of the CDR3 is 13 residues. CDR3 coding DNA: TGTGCCAGCAGCCAGGCAGGGGGAGATACGCAGTATTTT. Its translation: CASSQAGGDTQYF.

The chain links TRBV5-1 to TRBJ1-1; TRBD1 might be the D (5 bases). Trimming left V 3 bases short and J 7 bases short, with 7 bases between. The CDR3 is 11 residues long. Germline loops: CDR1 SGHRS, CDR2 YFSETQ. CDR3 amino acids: CASSWDGEAFF. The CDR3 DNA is TGCGCCAGCAGCTGGGACGGTGAAGCTTTCTTT.